One and the same sample provided the 8 T cell receptor beta chains below, sequenced in a study of CD8+CD57+ T cells in acquired aplastic anemia. It was genomic DNA that served as the template for profiling TCR beta VDJ and CDR3. In TCRdb, the reads were re-called with MiXCR into one record per CDR3 protein. The table includes 150,000 to 160,000 distinct CDR3 sequences, about 48% detected once. Before being chosen for sequencing, patients had shown CD8+CD57+ cell expansion by flow cytometry. The sample comprised sorted CD4+, CD8+, or CD8+CD57+ T cells (not recorded which) from PBMCs. The receptors shown here come from a human donor with aplastic anemia.

In this sample, this clonotype turned up many times. The CDR3 DNA follows: TGTGCCAGCAGCTTCATTTCCGGGGGTAGCACAGATACGCAGTATTTT. Translated, it gives CASSFISGGSTDTQYF. The rearrangement links TRBV5-5 to TRBJ2-3; D perhaps matches TRBD2 (6 bases). The CDR3 has 16 residues. V shed 2 bases and J shed 0 bases, with 13 bases lying between them. CDR1 and CDR2 (germline): SGHKS, YYEKEE (reference sequence). Full variable domain (remainder filled in from reference TRBV5-5 and TRBJ2-3): DAGVTQSPTHLIKTRGQQVTLRCSPISGHKSVSWYQQVLGQGPQFIFQYYEKEERGRGNFPDRFSARQFPNYSSELNVNALLLGDSALYLCASSFISGGSTDTQYFGPGTRLTVL.

V gene TRBV7-9 combines with J gene TRBJ1-6, with D maybe TRBD1 (5 bases). The V end was cut by 5 bases, the J end by 1 base, with 9 bases between. Germline loops: CDR1 SEHNR, CDR2 FQNEAQ (reference sequence). This CDR3 comprises 15 residues. The CDR3 bases are TGTGCCAGCAGCCACGGGGGGTCCTATAATTCACCCCTCCACTTT. It is translated as CASSHGGSYNSPLHF.

This clonotype was seen repeatedly, ten times or more. This chain uses TRBV10-2 with TRBJ1-6, with D perhaps matching TRBD1 (5 bases). The V and J ends lost 0 bases and 7 bases respectively, with 13 bases between them. The CDR3 covers 16 residues. Germline CDR1 is WSHSY and CDR2 is SAAADI. The DNA for the CDR3 is TGCGCCAGCAGTGAGTCTTCCAGGGTAGTGAATTCACCCCTCCACTTT. Encoded protein: CASSESSRVVNSPLHF.

This clonotype was found many times. This chain uses TRBV19 with TRBJ1-1; D unresolved. Deletions cut 3 bases from V and 3 bases from J, with 11 bases between. The CDR3 runs to 14 residues. Germline-derived CDR1 and CDR2 are LNHDA and SQIVND (reference sequence). The CDR3 DNA reads TGTGCCAGTAGTATCAAGCTGGGTTACACTGAAGCTTTCTTT. Protein: CASSIKLGYTEAFF. Filled out from reference TRBV19 and TRBJ1-1, the complete variable domain reads DGGITQSPKYLFRKEGQNVTLSCEQNLNHDAMYWYRQDPGQGLRLIYYSQIVNDFQKGDIAEGYSVSREKKESFPLTVTSAQKNPTAFYLCASSIKLGYTEAFFGQGTRLTVV.

The V and J genes are TRBV29-1 and TRBJ1-2, with D possibly being TRBD1 (5 bases). The CDR3 sequence is 13 residues long. The V end was cut by 3 bases, the J end by 6 bases, with 14 bases between. Germline V gene lookup returns CDR1 SQVTM and CDR2 ANQGSEA. The CDR3 spells CSVDPGTLHGYTF. CDR3 nucleotide sequence: TGCAGCGTTGATCCGGGGACTCTTCATGGCTACACCTTC. The complete variable domain, with remaining parts taken from reference TRBV29-1 and TRBJ1-2, reads SAVISQKPSRDICQRGTSLTIQCQVDSQVTMMFWYRQQPGQSLTLIATANQGSEATYESGFVIDKFPISRPNLTFSTLTVSNMSPEDSSIYLCSVDPGTLHGYTFGSGTRLTVV.

This chain uses TRBV6-6 with TRBJ2-5, with unresolved D. The CDR3 sequence is 11 residues long. V lost 10 bases to trimming and J lost 4 bases, with 10 bases between them. Looked up from germline, CDR1 is MNHNY and CDR2 is SVGAGI (reference sequence). The CDR3 loop is CATGPGETQYF. The CDR3, as DNA: TGTGCCACCGGCCCGGGAGAGACCCAGTACTTC.

The V call is TRBV2, the J call TRBJ1-6; no definite D call. Germline V lookup: CDR1 SNHLY, CDR2 FYNNEI. The CDR3 is 13 residues long. With 6 bases removed from V and 6 bases from J, the gap between germline ends came to 9 bases. The CDR3 loop reads CASRGNFNSPLHF. The CDR3 DNA follows: TGTGCCAGCAGGGGGAACTTTAATTCACCCCTCCACTTT.

This chain connects TRBV15 to TRBJ2-2; no clear D gene. Germline values: CDR1 LNHNV, CDR2 YYDKDF (reference sequence). The CDR3 is 14 residues long. V shed 7 bases and J shed 0 bases, with 9 bases lying between them. DNA of the CDR3: TGTGCCACCATCGAACCCGCGAACACCGGGGAGCTGTTTTTT. Encoded protein: CATIEPANTGELFF.